This paragraph reports one TCR beta chain. The V gene's germline CDR1 is MGHRA and CDR2 YSYEKL. Trimming cost V 2 bases and J 4 bases, with 15 bases left between them. The CDR3 runs 15 residues. Profiled with immunoSEQ multiplex PCR; TCRdb holds only in-frame clones, not every one. The sample carries more than 100,000 clones, 87% recorded once. This sample was included in a study of blood T cell repertoires in COVID-19. Overall study context: PBMCs, B-cell-depleted T cells, or T cells provided the cDNA or gDNA that made up the material.

Sequences were obtained from peripheral blood. The sequence came from a man aged 45-60 years in a cohort sampled during active COVID-19. The V call is TRBV4-1, the J call TRBJ2-7, with a possible D match to TRBD2 (5 bases). CDR3 loop: CASSQFSDWRYEQYV. The CDR3 coding sequence is TGCGCCAGCAGCCAATTCTCAGACTGGAGGTACGAGCAGTACGTC.